The entry that follows covers one T cell receptor (beta chain) sequence. This sample was included in a study of cytomegalovirus exposure and HLA in healthy donors. The CDR3 has 14 amino acids. Germline-derived CDR1 and CDR2 are SNHLY and FYNNEI. Unmatched junction bases numbered 12, after V lost 4 bases and J lost 13 bases. Sampled while nominally healthy, donors likely had unrecorded immune exposures. The PCR made use of 60 Vbeta and 13 Jbeta primers. As handled by the study authors: Later work found 80 million to 85 million unique TCR beta chains, with some 11 million shared. Repertoires were generated with immunoSEQ multiplex PCR, while TCRdb's copy carries only in-frame clones and drops some. The V and J calls and the clone size are those of that table, but D and trimming were determined from the DNA. The data hold 150,000 to 180,000 clones, with about four fifths observed a single time.

The V and J genes are TRBV2 and TRBJ1-4, with 7 bases lining up with TRBD1. This TCR derives from a man aged 25 to 40 in good health and CMV-seropositive. Sequenced material: PBMCs. The CDR3 sequence is CASSAIQGRRSLFF. CDR3 coding DNA: TGTGCCAGCAGTGCCATACAGGGGCGGAGATCACTGTTTTTT.